This T cell receptor beta chain comes out of a study of blood T cell repertoires in COVID-19. Looking at the study overall: Samples came from the United States, Italy and Spain, spanning acute and convalescent COVID-19. PBMCs, B-cell-depleted T cells, or T cells were the source of the cDNA or gDNA that made up the material.

The protocol was immunoSEQ multiplex PCR, while the TCRdb copy is restricted to in-frame clones and leaves out a portion. The sample consists of over 150,000 clones, 85% to 90% of them appearing once. V was shortened by 6 bases and J by 2 bases, with 10 bases between the two germline ends. Germline V lookup: CDR1 LNHDA, CDR2 SQIVND (reference sequence). This CDR3 contains 13 residues. Sequenced input: peripheral blood. This TCR derives from a woman under 30 who had recovered from COVID-19. The gene calls are TRBV19 and TRBJ1-1; D is unresolved. In DNA, the CDR3 is TGTGCCAGTAGCCTGGGAGACAACACTGAAGCTTTCTTT. Translation: CASSLGDNTEAFF.